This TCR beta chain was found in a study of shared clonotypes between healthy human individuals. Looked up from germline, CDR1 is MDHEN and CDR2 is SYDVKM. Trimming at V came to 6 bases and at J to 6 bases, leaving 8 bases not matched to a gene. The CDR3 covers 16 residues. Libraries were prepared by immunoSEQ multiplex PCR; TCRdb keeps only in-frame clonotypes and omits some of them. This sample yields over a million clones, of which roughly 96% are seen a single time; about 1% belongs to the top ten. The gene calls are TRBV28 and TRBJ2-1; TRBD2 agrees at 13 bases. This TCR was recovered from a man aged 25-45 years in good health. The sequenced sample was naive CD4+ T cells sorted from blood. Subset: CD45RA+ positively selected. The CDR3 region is CASRESGLAGSNEQFF. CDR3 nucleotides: TGTGCCAGCAGGGAATCGGGACTAGCGGGATCCAATGAGCAGTTCTTC.